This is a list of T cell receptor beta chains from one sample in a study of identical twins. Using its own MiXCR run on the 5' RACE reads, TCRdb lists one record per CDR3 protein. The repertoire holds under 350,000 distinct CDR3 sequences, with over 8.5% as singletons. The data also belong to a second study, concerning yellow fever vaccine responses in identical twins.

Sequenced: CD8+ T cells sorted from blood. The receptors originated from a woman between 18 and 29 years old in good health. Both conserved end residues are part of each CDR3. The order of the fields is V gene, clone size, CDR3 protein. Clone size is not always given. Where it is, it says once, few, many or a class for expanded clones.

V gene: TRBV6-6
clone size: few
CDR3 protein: CASSPLVGTEQFF

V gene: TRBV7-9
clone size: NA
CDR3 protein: CASSPPGQGNYEQYF

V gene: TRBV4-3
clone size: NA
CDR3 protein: CASSQDGGESTDTQYF

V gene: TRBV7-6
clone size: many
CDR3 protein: CASSSYSGGGHNEQFF

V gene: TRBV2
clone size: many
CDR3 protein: CASSGGISSYEQYF

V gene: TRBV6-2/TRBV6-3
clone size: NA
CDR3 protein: CASSQGQGEVETQYF

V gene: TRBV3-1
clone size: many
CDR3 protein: CASSQDSRDPDTQYF

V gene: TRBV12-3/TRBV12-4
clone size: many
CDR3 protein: CASNPGPVSDTQYF

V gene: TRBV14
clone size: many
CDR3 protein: CASSTQGAVWNEQFF

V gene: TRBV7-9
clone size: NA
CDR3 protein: CASSPLEGTSNEQFF

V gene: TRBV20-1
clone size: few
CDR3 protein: CSARDPPGLGETQYF

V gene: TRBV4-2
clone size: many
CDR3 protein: CASSLSGLAGSEPAENEQFF

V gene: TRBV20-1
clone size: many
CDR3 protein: CSARDLGRTSREGELFF

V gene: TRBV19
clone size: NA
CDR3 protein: CASNPGATNTEAFF

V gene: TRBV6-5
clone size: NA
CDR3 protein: CASSYSFQGWETQYF

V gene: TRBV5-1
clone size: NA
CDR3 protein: CASQPLGRSNTGELFF